These 30 T cell receptor beta chains share one sample of origin, sequenced in a study of response to subunit inactivated influenza vaccine. Each CDR3 protein is one row after TCRdb ran MiXCR on the RT-PCR reads. The sample carries about 780,000 distinct CDR3 sequences, approximately 18% recorded once. Source: PBMCs from blood, taken about 5 days after vaccination. The receptors stem from a man in his fifties who received an inactivated influenza vaccine.

This sequence joins TRBV12-3 or TRBV12-4 and TRBJ1-4; D is possibly TRBD1 (6 bases). CDR3 length equals 13 residues. Trimming cost V 3 bases and J 10 bases, with 12 bases left between them. This CDR3 is CASSFGGQRKLFF. The CDR3 DNA sequence: TGTGCCAGCAGTTTCGGGGGGCAGAGAAAACTGTTTTTT.

The chain uses TRBV12-3 or TRBV12-4 and TRBJ1-5; 8 nucleotides line up with TRBD1. The CDR3 has 16 residues. V shed 5 bases, J shed 7 bases, and the junction held 13 bases outside the gene matches. The CDR3 DNA is TGTGCCAGCAGTCATAGAAATGACAGGGGAGGCCAGCCCCAGCATTTT. Translated, it gives CASSHRNDRGGQPQHF.

The table lists this clonotype with a few counts. The chain carries TRBV5-6 and TRBJ1-1, with TRBD1 identical over 8 bases. The V segment lost 0 bases and the J segment 1 base; nucleotides outside the gene matches: 8. Per the germline V gene, CDR1 is SGHDT and CDR2 is YYEEEE. This CDR3 is built from 17 residues. The DNA of the CDR3 is TGTGCCAGCAGCTTGGTGGCGAACAGGGGGTGGAACACTGAAGCTTTCTTT. Protein sequence: CASSLVANRGWNTEAFF.

This rearrangement joins TRBV6-1 to TRBJ2-1; D unresolved. V was cut by 3 bases and J by 12 bases, with 21 bases left in between. From germline, CDR1 is MNHNS and CDR2 SASEGT. The CDR3 consists of 15 residues. The CDR3 loop reads CASSDTQRTVIGQFF. Here the CDR3 DNA reads TGTGCCAGCAGTGACACCCAAAGAACAGTAATAGGGCAGTTCTTC.

This clonotype was observed a few times. The chain carries TRBV15 and TRBJ2-4; no firm D call. The germline V gene has CDR1 LNHNV and CDR2 YYDKDF (reference sequence). V lost 2 bases and J 10 bases, leaving 21 bases between the germline ends. The CDR3 is 16 residues long. Here the CDR3 reads CATSRIQMWAPNIQYF. CDR3 DNA sequence: TGTGCCACCAGCAGAATCCAGATGTGGGCCCCGAATATTCAGTACTTC.

This clonotype was counted only a few times. The V and J genes are TRBV20-1 and TRBJ2-7; 7 nucleotides line up with TRBD1. The V gene's germline CDR1 is DFQATT and CDR2 SNEGSKA (reference sequence). The CDR3 has 14 residues. V lost 3 bases to trimming and J lost 2 bases; unmatched junction nucleotides: 7. In DNA form, the CDR3 reads TGCAGTGCTAGGAGACCCGGGACAGCCTACGAGCAGTACTTC. Translated: CSARRPGTAYEQYF.

The sample holds many counts of this clonotype. J is TRBJ2-1 and V is TRBV18; 13 positions match TRBD2. Germline trimming cut 8 bases from V and 7 bases from J; bases unmatched to any gene: 8. Germline CDR1 reads KGHSH; CDR2 reads LQKENI. This CDR3 is built from 15 residues. The CDR3 nucleotides are TGTGCCAGCAGTCCGCTGGGACTAGCGGGGAATGAGCAGTTCTTC. Residues: CASSPLGLAGNEQFF.

The table lists this clonotype with a few counts. This chain uses TRBV7-8 with TRBJ2-3; 9 bases line up with TRBD1. The germline gives CDR1 SGHVS, CDR2 FQNEAQ. The junction had 8 bases not matched to a gene; V was cut back by 0 bases and J by 7 bases. This CDR3 is 16 amino acids long. Written as DNA, the CDR3 is TGTGCCAGCAGCTTAGCGCCCGGGACAGGGAGACATACGCAGTATTTT. This codes for CASSLAPGTGRHTQYF.

The sample holds many counts of this clonotype. At one of its ends the junction is not consistent with the germline gene, which may arise from a read error. The chain employs TRBV5-1 and TRBJ2-5; D unclear. The CDR3 extends over 14 amino acids. The germline V gene has CDR1 SGHRS and CDR2 YFSETQ. DNA of the CDR3: TGCGCCAGCAGCTTTGCGACCCACGCTCTCGATTCTCTCTTC. Translated, it gives CASSFATHALDSLF.

This chain uses TRBV3-1 with TRBJ2-7; 9 bases are shared with TRBD1. Losses at the gene ends were 1 base for V and 4 bases for J; bases not matched to a gene: 2. Germline CDR1 LGHDT, CDR2 YNNKEL (reference sequence). CDR3 length: 14 residues. CDR3 bases: TGTGCCAGCAGCCAAGCGGGACAGGGTTACGAGCAGTACTTC. This codes for CASSQAGQGYEQYF.

This clonotype appeared many times. The rearrangement links TRBV7-2 to TRBJ2-1, with TRBD2 identical over 8 bases. Trimming took 5 bases from V and 1 from J; bases not matched to a gene: 7. Germline values: CDR1 SGHTA, CDR2 FQGNSA. The CDR3 has 16 residues. The CDR3: CASSRLAGSSYNEQFF. The CDR3 bases are TGTGCCAGCAGCCGCCTAGCGGGTAGTTCCTACAATGAGCAGTTCTTC.

V gene TRBV10-2 combines with J gene TRBJ2-2, with D possibly TRBD1 on 6 matching bases. Per the germline V gene, CDR1 is WSHSY and CDR2 is SAAADI. V was clipped by 4 bases and J by 0 bases, with 9 bases between them. The CDR3 is 15 amino acids. CDR3 DNA: TGCGCCAGCAGTGTTTACAGGGCGAACACCGGGGAGCTGTTTTTT. This gives the protein CASSVYRANTGELFF.

CDR3 nucleotides: TGCGCCAGCAGCTTGGTTGGAGGGGACGGTGGCTACACCTTC. This sequence encodes CASSLVGGDGGYTF. The rearrangement uses TRBV5-1 and TRBJ1-2; the D gene is possibly TRBD1 (5 bases). Deletions cut 0 bases from V and 7 bases from J, with 13 bases between. The CDR3 has 14 residues. Germline loops: CDR1 SGHRS, CDR2 YFSETQ.

The chain has TRBV20-1 and TRBJ2-5; a weak D match, TRBD2 (5 bases). The CDR3 has 13 residues. With 3 bases removed from V and 3 bases from J, the gap between germline ends came to 11 bases. CDR1 and CDR2 from the germline V gene are DFQATT and SNEGSKA (reference sequence). The CDR3 DNA sequence: TGCAGTGCTAGCCCCGGGCGGGAAGAGACCCAGTACTTC. Amino acids: CSASPGREETQYF.

The chain couples TRBV4-3 to TRBJ2-5; 7 nucleotides match TRBD1. Per germline, CDR1 LGHNA and CDR2 YSLEER. This CDR3 is built from 15 residues. The V segment lost 0 bases and the J segment 4 bases; nucleotides outside the gene matches: 5. The CDR3 DNA reads as TGCGCCAGCAGCCAAGAAGACAGGGCATTAGAGACCCAGTACTTC. It is translated as CASSQEDRALETQYF.

This clonotype occurred a few times. The chain employs TRBV28 and TRBJ2-2, with 11 bases aligning to TRBD2. The CDR3 extends over 15 amino acids. Germline CDR1 and CDR2: MDHEN and SYDVKM. The junction had 4 bases not matched to a gene; V was cut back by 6 bases and J by 4 bases. The CDR3 region has the DNA TGTGCCAGCAGCCTGGGACTAGCGGCCACCGGGGAGCTGTTTTTT. This sequence encodes CASSLGLAATGELFF.

The chain joins TRBV29-1 to TRBJ2-6, with 8 nucleotides matching TRBD1. The CDR3 extends over 18 amino acids. Germline V CDR1 and CDR2: SQVTM, ANQGSEA. J lost 0 bases, V lost 6 bases, and 13 bases had no gene match. The CDR3 protein is CSVQGAQEATSGANVLTF. Here the CDR3 DNA reads TGCAGCGTGCAGGGGGCCCAAGAGGCAACCTCTGGGGCCAACGTCCTGACTTTC. Combining the CDR3 with reference TRBV29-1 and TRBJ2-6 gives the whole variable domain SAVISQKPSRDICQRGTSLTIQCQVDSQVTMMFWYRQQPGQSLTLIATANQGSEATYESGFVIDKFPISRPNLTFSTLTVSNMSPEDSSIYLCSVQGAQEATSGANVLTFGAGSRLTVL.

This clonotype has only a few counts. The gene calls are TRBV11-1 and TRBJ2-3; 9 nucleotides agree with TRBD2. CDR1 and CDR2 from the germline V gene are SGHAT and FQDESV (reference sequence). Trimming took 5 bases from V and 1 from J; bases not matched to a gene: 16. There are 19 residues in the CDR3. This CDR3 is CASSRDVSSGGLRTDTQYF. The CDR3 DNA follows: TGTGCCAGCAGCCGTGATGTGTCGAGCGGGGGGCTCCGCACAGATACGCAGTATTTT.

This clonotype was seen at least ten times. The chain couples TRBV7-2 to TRBJ2-5; D not certain. Trimming removed 5 bases from V and 1 base from J, with 11 bases in between. The germline gives CDR1 SGHTA, CDR2 FQGNSA. The length of the CDR3 is 14 residues. In DNA form, the CDR3 reads TGTGCCAGCAGCCGTGATAGTTCCCAAGAGACCCAGTACTTC. As protein: CASSRDSSQETQYF.

This clonotype was picked up many times. The V and J genes are TRBV5-5 and TRBJ2-7; TRBD2 matches 9 bases. CDR3 length equals 15 residues. Germline CDR1 reads SGHKS; CDR2 reads YYEKEE (reference sequence). Germline trimming cut 4 bases from V and 1 base from J; bases unmatched to any gene: 6. The CDR3 here is CASSQQRGESYEQYF. CDR3 sequence (DNA): TGTGCCAGCAGCCAGCAGCGGGGGGAATCCTACGAGCAGTACTTC.

V is TRBV7-6 and J is TRBJ2-5; 10 bases align to TRBD2. J gave up 2 bases and V 6 bases, and 12 bases lay outside the gene matches. Germline CDR1 is SGHVS and CDR2 is FNYEAQ. There are 17 residues in the CDR3. CDR3 DNA: TGTGCCAGCAGTAATCTAGCGGGGGACGGGCCTCAAGAGACCCAGTACTTC. Amino acids: CASSNLAGDGPQETQYF.

A note on this clonotype: Germline is not matched at one junction end, which may reflect a read error. The rearrangement uses TRBV15 and TRBJ2-5; tentatively, D is TRBD1 or TRBD2 (5 bases each). This CDR3 is built from 15 residues. CDR1 and CDR2 (germline): LNHNV, YYDKDF (reference sequence). The CDR3 bases are TGTGCCACCACCGGGGCAATAGACTTACAAGATACCCAGTACTTC. Protein: CATTGAIDLQDTQYF.

The chain combines TRBV10-3 with TRBJ2-1; a possible D gene is TRBD1 (6 bases). CDR3 length equals 13 residues. In germline, CDR1 is ENHRY, CDR2 SYGVKD. Trimming removed 10 bases from V and 7 bases from J, with 17 bases in between. The CDR3 region has the DNA TGTGCCACCCAAAAGAACAGGGAGAATGAGCAGTTCTTC. Translating it yields CATQKNRENEQFF.

At least ten counts were recorded for this clonotype. This CDR3 reads CASTQAATQYF. CDR3 DNA sequence: TGTGCCAGCACCCAAGCCGCCACGCAGTATTTT. The V gene is TRBV12-3 or TRBV12-4, the J gene TRBJ2-3; D call uncertain. V was clipped by 7 bases and J by 9 bases, with 11 bases between them. The CDR3 has 11 residues.

This clonotype has more than one count but fewer than ten. The chain has TRBV18 and TRBJ2-1; 10 nucleotides agree with TRBD2. From germline, CDR1 is KGHSH and CDR2 LQKENI. CDR3 size: 16 residues. Germline trimming cut 4 bases from V and 3 bases from J; bases unmatched to any gene: 6. The CDR3 sequence is CASSRVAGGVYNEQFF. The DNA of the CDR3 is TGTGCCAGCTCACGCGTAGCGGGAGGTGTCTACAATGAGCAGTTCTTC.

J is TRBJ2-1 and V is TRBV7-8; perhaps D is TRBD1 or TRBD2 (5 bases each). V gave up 5 bases and J gave up 9 bases, with 17 bases separating them. The CDR3 extends over 14 amino acids. The germline gives CDR1 SGHVS, CDR2 FQNEAQ. DNA for the CDR3: TGTGCCAGCAGCCGCCGGGACGTTAGTCTTGAGCAGTTCTTC. It specifies CASSRRDVSLEQFF. Supplemented by reference TRBV7-8 and TRBJ2-1, the full variable domain reads GAGVSQSPRYKVAKRGQDVALRCDPISGHVSLFWYQQALGQGPEFLTYFQNEAQLDKSGLPSDRFFAERPEGSVSTLKIQRTQQEDSAVYLCASSRRDVSLEQFFGPGTRLTVL.

This clonotype has a handful of counts. The rearrangement joins TRBV4-1 to TRBJ1-2; D call uncertain. The CDR3 has 14 residues. Germline CDR1 and CDR2: MGHRA and YSYEKL. Trimming pared 3 bases from V and 8 bases from J, leaving 16 bases between. CDR3 sequence: CASSQTQVLGGYTF. In nucleotides, the CDR3 is TGCGCCAGCAGCCAGACGCAGGTGTTAGGCGGCTACACCTTC.

This clonotype has at least ten counts. V and J are TRBV5-1 and TRBJ1-2; no definite D call. Germline values: CDR1 SGHRS, CDR2 YFSETQ. The CDR3 loop spans 15 amino acids. Trimming stripped 3 bases from V and 8 bases from J, with 20 bases between. CDR3 loop: CASSYHGKDLTGYTF. The DNA for the CDR3 is TGCGCCAGCAGCTACCACGGGAAGGACTTAACCGGCTACACCTTC.

The gene calls are TRBV7-2 and TRBJ2-7; D is uncertain. Germline lookup yields CDR1 SGHTA and CDR2 FQGNSA. The CDR3 runs to 13 residues. Trimming took off 8 bases at V and 7 bases at J, with 18 bases between the two ends. CDR3 loop: CASETGPLWEQYF. The CDR3, as DNA: TGTGCCAGCGAAACCGGGCCCCTTTGGGAGCAGTACTTC.

The chain recombines TRBV4-2 with TRBJ2-1, with D perhaps TRBD1 or TRBD2 (5 bases each). The CDR3 spans 16 residues. The V and J ends lost 3 bases and 6 bases respectively, with 18 bases between them. Germline V CDR1 and CDR2: LGHNA, YNFKEQ. The CDR3 reads CASSHYFTGLLNEQFF. The CDR3 nucleotides are TGTGCCAGCAGCCACTACTTCACAGGACTTCTCAATGAGCAGTTCTTC.